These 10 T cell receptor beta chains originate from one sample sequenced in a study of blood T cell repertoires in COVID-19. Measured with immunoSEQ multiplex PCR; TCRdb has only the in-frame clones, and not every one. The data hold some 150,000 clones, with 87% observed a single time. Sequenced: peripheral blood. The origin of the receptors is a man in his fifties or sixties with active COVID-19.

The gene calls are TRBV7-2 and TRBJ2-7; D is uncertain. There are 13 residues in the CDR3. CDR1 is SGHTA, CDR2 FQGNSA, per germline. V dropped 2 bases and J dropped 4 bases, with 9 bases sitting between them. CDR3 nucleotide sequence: TGTGCCAGCAGCTTATACACCGGGTACGAGCAGTACTTC. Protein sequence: CASSLYTGYEQYF.

CDR3 residues: CASTGQGSGELFF. The CDR3 region has the DNA TGTGCCAGCACTGGACAGGGGTCCGGGGAGCTGTTTTTT. V is TRBV2 and J is TRBJ2-2, with 9 positions matching TRBD1. This CDR3 comprises 13 residues. V trimming: 7 bases; J trimming: 6 bases; junction bases outside the gene matches: 3. Germline V CDR1 and CDR2: SNHLY, FYNNEI.

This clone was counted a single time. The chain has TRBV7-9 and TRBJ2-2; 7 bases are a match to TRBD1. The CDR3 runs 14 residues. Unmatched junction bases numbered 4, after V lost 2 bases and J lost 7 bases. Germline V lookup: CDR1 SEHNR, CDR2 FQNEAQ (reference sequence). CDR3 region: CASSLTGVGGELFF. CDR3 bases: TGTGCCAGCAGCTTAACAGGGGTTGGCGGGGAGCTGTTTTTT.

The CDR3 DNA reads TGTGCTAGTGGCCCAGGGAAGAATACGCAGTATTTT. Translation: CASGPGKNTQYF. The chain uses TRBV12-5 and TRBJ2-3; maybe TRBD1 (5 bases). Germline V CDR1 and CDR2: LGHNT, FRNRAP. The CDR3 spans 12 residues. With 6 bases removed from V and 7 bases from J, the gap between germline ends came to 11 bases.

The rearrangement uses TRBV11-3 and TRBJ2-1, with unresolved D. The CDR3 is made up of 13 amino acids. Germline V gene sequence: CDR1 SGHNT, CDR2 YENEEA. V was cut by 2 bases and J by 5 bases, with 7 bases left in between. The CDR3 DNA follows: TGTGCCAGCAGCTTAAGTCAGAACAATGAGCAGTTCTTC. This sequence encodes CASSLSQNNEQFF.

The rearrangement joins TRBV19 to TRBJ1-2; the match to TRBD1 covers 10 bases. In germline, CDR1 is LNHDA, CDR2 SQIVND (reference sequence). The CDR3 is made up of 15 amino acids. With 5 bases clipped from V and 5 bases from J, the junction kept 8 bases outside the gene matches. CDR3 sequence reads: CASSPLPGQGYGYTF. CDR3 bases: TGTGCCAGTAGTCCCCTCCCGGGACAGGGGTATGGCTACACCTTC.

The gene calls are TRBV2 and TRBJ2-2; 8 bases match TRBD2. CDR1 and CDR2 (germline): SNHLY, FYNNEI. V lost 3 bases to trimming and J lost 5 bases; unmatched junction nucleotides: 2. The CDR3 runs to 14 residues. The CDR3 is CASSDAGGTGELFF. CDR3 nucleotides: TGTGCCAGCAGTGATGCGGGGGGTACCGGGGAGCTGTTTTTT.

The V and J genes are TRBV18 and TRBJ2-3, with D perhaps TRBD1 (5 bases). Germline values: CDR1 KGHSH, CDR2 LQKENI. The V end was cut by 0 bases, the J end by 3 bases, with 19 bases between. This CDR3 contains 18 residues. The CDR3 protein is CASSPPNGMGKGTDTQYF. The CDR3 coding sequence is TGTGCCAGCTCACCACCGAACGGCATGGGTAAGGGGACAGATACGCAGTATTTT.

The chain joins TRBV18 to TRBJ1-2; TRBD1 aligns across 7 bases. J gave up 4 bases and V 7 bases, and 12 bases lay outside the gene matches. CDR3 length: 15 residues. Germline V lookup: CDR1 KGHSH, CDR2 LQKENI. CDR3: CASFTLGQTLYGYTF. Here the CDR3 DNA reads TGTGCCAGCTTCACACTGGGACAGACCCTCTATGGCTACACCTTC.

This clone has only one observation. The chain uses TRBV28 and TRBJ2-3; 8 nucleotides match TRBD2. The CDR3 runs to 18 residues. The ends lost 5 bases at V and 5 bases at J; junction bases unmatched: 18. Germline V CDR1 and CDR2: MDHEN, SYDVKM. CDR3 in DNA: TGTGCCAGCAGTACCGCGGGGGGACCGGCGGCGTTATTAGATACGCAGTATTTT. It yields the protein CASSTAGGPAALLDTQYF. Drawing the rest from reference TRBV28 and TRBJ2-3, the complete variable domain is DVKVTQSSRYLVKRTGEKVFLECVQDMDHENMFWYRQDPGLGLRLIYFSYDVKMKEKGDIPEGYSVSREKKERFSLILESASTNQTSMYLCASSTAGGPAALLDTQYFGPGTRLTVL.